What follows are 3 T cell receptor beta chains derived from one specimen sequenced in a study of control samples from healthy donors and cancer patients. The table came from immunoSEQ multiplex PCR; TCRdb's copy has only in-frame clones and leaves some out. This table holds around 90,000 clones, 70% to 90% found once. Sample: blood. The receptors derive from a man younger than 40 in good health.

Comment on this clone: The sample has other DNA sequences that encode this CDR3 too. The CDR3 loop reads CASSPPGRNEQFF. Here the CDR3 DNA reads TGTGCCAGCAGCCCCCCGGGGCGGAATGAGCAGTTCTTC. This rearrangement joins TRBV11-2 to TRBJ2-1; tentatively, D is TRBD1 or TRBD2 (5 bases each). Germline V gene data show CDR1 as SGHAT and CDR2 as FQNNGV. This CDR3 has 13 residues. Deletions cut 5 bases from V and 7 bases from J, with 12 bases between.

The chain links TRBV3-1 (or the pseudogene TRBV3-2) to TRBJ1-5; weak D call: TRBD1 (5 bases). V was pared by 4 bases and J by 7 bases, with 14 bases between. The CDR3 is 14 residues long. The germline CDR1 and CDR2 sequences are LGHDT and YNNKEL (reference sequence). The CDR3 bases are TGTGCCAGCAGCCCCTCTGATAGGGGACAGCCCCAGCATTTT. Translated: CASSPSDRGQPQHF.

The chain uses TRBV20-1 and TRBJ2-5; 7 nucleotides match TRBD1. This CDR3 region has 14 residues. Germline-derived CDR1 and CDR2 are DFQATT and SNEGSKA (reference sequence). The J segment lost 4 bases and the V segment lost 3 bases, leaving 8 bases of the junction unmatched. CDR3 in DNA: TGCAGTGCTAGTAAAGGGGGCGCGGGAGAGACCCAGTACTTC. As protein: CSASKGGAGETQYF.